This T cell receptor (beta chain) was captured by sequencing in a study of T-cell reconstitution after alpha-beta-depleted transplantation in children. The V gene's germline CDR1 is SGHTA and CDR2 FQGNSA. The CDR3 has 12 amino acids. V lost 5 bases and J lost 12, with 14 bases in between. It was with unique molecular identifiers that the TCRbeta library was prepared. TCRdb recomputed calls from the PCR reads with MiXCR, one row per CDR3 protein. Of over 80,000 distinct CDR3 sequences listed, roughly a quarter are singletons. The chain links TRBV7-2 to TRBJ2-1; D remains unclear. This clonotype was obtained from a boy aged 2-9 years with acute lymphoblastic leukemia, due to receive a stem cell transplant. The sample in question was PBMCs, obtained before TCRalphabeta/CD19-depleted stem cell transplant. The CDR3 here is CASSLQMKGQFF. The CDR3 DNA reads as TGTGCCAGCAGCCTGCAGATGAAAGGGCAGTTCTTC.